The entry that follows covers one T cell receptor beta chain sequence. The same CDR3 is also encoded by other DNA sequences in this sample. The CDR3 extends over 12 amino acids. Germline CDR1 reads MGHDK; CDR2 reads SYGVNS. The V end lost 3 bases, the J end lost 4 bases, and 6 bases lay between the germline ends. Repertoires were generated with immunoSEQ multiplex PCR, while TCRdb's copy carries only in-frame clones and drops some. The data contain approximately 60,000 clones, roughly 82% of them singletons. These data come from a study of T cell responses to AZD1222 COVID-19 vaccine. The starting material was peripheral blood, obtained on day 0 of AZD1222 vaccination. This TCR was sampled from an adult in good health. The chain combines TRBV25-1 with TRBJ1-2; the D gene is possibly TRBD1 (6 bases). CDR3 loop: CASSDRGYGYTF. The CDR3 nucleotides read TGTGCCAGCAGTGACAGGGGCTATGGCTACACCTTC.